This T cell receptor beta chain was obtained from a study of T cells in Graves' hyperthyroidism and ophthalmopathy. Looking at the study overall: Specimen type is peripheral blood, collected at initial diagnosis prior to any treatment.

Authors of the study amplified TCR beta CDR3 regions from RNA transcripts. The HTBI set primed first-round TCR CDR3 RT-PCR. Each CDR3 protein gets one entry after TCRdb re-called the multiplex PCR reads with MiXCR. The table records roughly 400,000 distinct CDR3 sequences, over 12% of them present only once. This clonotype came up many times. The CDR3 has 14 amino acids. CDR1 GTSNPN and CDR2 SVGIG come from the germline V gene (reference sequence). The V gene lost 0 bases and the J gene lost 5 bases, with 13 bases spanning the gap. Sequencing used blood. The chain has TRBV30 and TRBJ2-5; D possibly corresponds to TRBD1 (5 bases). The TCR sequence derives from a man aged 50 to 60 with Graves' ophthalmopathy. CDR3 residues: CAWSVRVGAETQYF. CDR3 in DNA: TGTGCCTGGAGTGTACGGGTAGGGGCCGAGACCCAGTACTTC.